The 18 T cell receptor beta chains reported below all come from one sample, sequenced in a study of T cells after yellow fever vaccination. TCRdb reanalysed the 5' RACE reads using MiXCR and keeps one entry per CDR3 protein. The data hold about 50,000 distinct CDR3 sequences, with around 6.1% observed a single time. The sample was PBMCs, either bulk or a sorted T-cell subset (CD4+, CD8+, memory, or dextramer-sorted; not recorded which), taken on the day of the yellow fever booster vaccination. These receptors originate from a man aged 18 to 29 who received the YFV17D yellow fever vaccine.

This chain links TRBV7-3 with TRBJ1-1; D ambiguous. This CDR3 is 13 amino acids long. Germline V gives CDR1 SGHTA, CDR2 FQGTGA. V lost 1 base to trimming and J lost 3 bases, with 6 bases between them. CDR3 coding DNA: TGTGCCAGCAGCTTAATGAGGGACACTGAAGCTTTCTTT. This translates into CASSLMRDTEAFF.

In this sample, this clonotype turned up many times. This sequence joins TRBV20-1 and TRBJ2-5; D is ambiguous. Trimming took 0 bases from V and 5 from J, leaving 4 bases between them. The CDR3 contains 11 residues. The germline gives CDR1 DFQATT, CDR2 SNEGSKA (reference sequence). This chain's CDR3 is CSARDLETQYF. The CDR3 bases are TGCAGTGCTAGAGATCTGGAGACCCAGTACTTC.

This clonotype appeared many times. J is TRBJ2-1 and V is TRBV10-2; D is perhaps TRBD1 (6 bases). CDR1 is WSHSY, CDR2 SAAADI, per germline. The CDR3 has 12 amino acids. Trimming removed 10 bases at V and 7 bases at J, with 14 bases between. The CDR3 nucleotides read TGCGCCACGACAGGTCTCGGGAATGAGCAGTTCTTC. This translates into CATTGLGNEQFF.

The rearrangement links TRBV5-1 to TRBJ2-3; D possibly corresponds to TRBD1 (6 bases). The V gene's germline CDR1 is SGHRS and CDR2 YFSETQ. CDR3 length equals 14 residues. Trimming pared 0 bases from V and 4 bases from J, leaving 9 bases between. CDR3 in DNA: TGCGCCAGCAGCTTGGTGGCAGGGGCAGATACGCAGTATTTT. The encoded protein is CASSLVAGADTQYF.

This clonotype showed up just a few times. J is TRBJ2-6 and V is TRBV9; no definite D call. CDR1 SGDLS and CDR2 YYNGEE come from the germline V gene. The CDR3 contains 12 residues. V lost 0 bases to trimming and J lost 17 bases, with 12 bases between them. As DNA, the CDR3 is TGTGCCAGCAGCGTAGGTCTATCGAAGTTGACTTTC. This encodes CASSVGLSKLTF.

The chain is built from TRBV5-1 and TRBJ2-4; D tentatively fits TRBD1 or TRBD2 (5 bases each). From germline, CDR1 is SGHRS and CDR2 YFSETQ. This CDR3 is built from 13 residues. Trimming removed 0 bases at V and 7 bases at J, with 8 bases between. The CDR3 DNA follows: TGCGCCAGCAGCTTGGGAGGGGCCAACATTCAGTACTTC. This translates into CASSLGGANIQYF.

This clonotype was seen at least ten times. J is TRBJ1-5 and V is TRBV6-1; D not resolved. CDR3 length: 12 amino acids. Trimming removed 5 bases at V and 9 bases at J, with 11 bases between. The germline V gene encodes CDR1 MNHNS and CDR2 SASEGT. The CDR3 spells CASSLGPMPQHF. CDR3 bases: TGTGCCAGCAGTCTGGGCCCGATGCCCCAGCATTTT.

For this clonotype: A much larger clone sits a single nucleotide away, making a read error possible. The chain recombines TRBV29-1 with TRBJ2-5; perhaps TRBD2 as D (6 bases). Germline loops: CDR1 SQVTM, CDR2 ANQGSEA. This CDR3 is 13 amino acids long. The CDR3 reads CCVGGRTQETQYF. In DNA, the CDR3 is TGCTGCGTTGGAGGGCGGACTCAAGAGACCCAGTACTTC.

This clonotype was counted many times. CDR3 coding DNA: TGCGTTGTGACTCTGGGGGGTCAGACCCAGTACTTC. Residues: CVVTLGGQTQYF. V usage is TRBV29-1 and J usage is TRBJ2-5; D is possibly TRBD2 (6 bases). The CDR3 contains 12 residues. Germline CDR1 is SQVTM and CDR2 is ANQGSEA.

This clonotype was recorded at least ten times. Germline and junction disagree at one end, which may indicate a read error. The gene calls are TRBV7-2 and TRBJ2-5; D is ambiguous. The CDR3 extends over 13 amino acids. Germline-derived CDR1 and CDR2 are SGHTA and FQGNSA. CDR3 region: CASSFVPGEAQYF. Here the CDR3 DNA reads TGTGCCAGCAGCTTCGTCCCAGGAGAGGCCCAGTACTTC.

This clonotype was found many times. The V gene is TRBV5-1, the J gene TRBJ1-1, with 7 bases aligning to TRBD1. Germline assignment: CDR1 SGHRS and CDR2 YFSETQ. V was clipped by 0 bases and J by 0 bases; unmatched bases: 5. This CDR3 comprises 16 residues. For the CDR3, the DNA is TGCGCCAGCAGCTTGGCCCCGGGACAGCTGAACACTGAAGCTTTCTTT. Amino acids: CASSLAPGQLNTEAFF.

This clonotype was counted ten times or more. The CDR3 nucleotides read TGCGCCAGCACCCCGACAGGGGAGCATGGCTACACCTTC. Translating it yields CASTPTGEHGYTF. The V gene is TRBV5-1, the J gene TRBJ1-2; 8 bases are a match to TRBD1. The CDR3 has 13 amino acids. Germline loops: CDR1 SGHRS, CDR2 YFSETQ. Unmatched junction bases numbered 7, after V lost 6 bases and J lost 6 bases.

This clonotype was detected many times. The chain has TRBV12-3 or TRBV12-4 and TRBJ2-2, with 10 nucleotides matching TRBD2. The CDR3 is 17 residues long. J gave up 1 base and V 3 bases, and 5 bases lay outside the gene matches. CDR3 sequence: CASSFISGGVNTGELFF. The CDR3 bases are TGTGCCAGCAGTTTTATAAGCGGGGGGGTGAACACCGGGGAGCTGTTTTTT.

This clonotype occurred a few times. The chain couples TRBV5-1 to TRBJ2-3; D call uncertain. Germline values: CDR1 SGHRS, CDR2 YFSETQ. The CDR3 loop spans 14 amino acids. V was shortened by 0 bases and J by 2 bases, with 7 bases between the two germline ends. The CDR3 DNA reads as TGCGCCAGCAGCTTGGAGACACTCACAGATACGCAGTATTTT. Protein: CASSLETLTDTQYF.

This clonotype was seen a handful of times. The chain carries TRBV21-1 and TRBJ1-2. TRBV21-1 is termed a pseudogene. CDR3 length: 12 amino acids. The DNA for the CDR3 is TGTGCCAGCAGCAAAGCACGGGGTGGCTACACCTTC. Its translation is CASSKARGGYTF.

J is TRBJ2-2 and V is TRBV24-1, with D perhaps TRBD2 (7 bases). Trimming stripped 7 bases from V and 4 bases from J, with 15 bases between. CDR1 KGHDR and CDR2 SFDVKD come from the germline V gene. CDR3 length equals 15 residues. CDR3 region: CATSRGGAGTGELFF. The CDR3 DNA reads as TGTGCCACCAGCCGAGGGGGGGCAGGCACCGGGGAGCTGTTTTTT.

The chain employs TRBV15 and TRBJ2-7; TRBD1 matches at 10 bases. J gave up 2 bases and V 3 bases, and 4 bases lay outside the gene matches. The CDR3 has 15 residues. From germline, CDR1 is LNHNV and CDR2 YYDKDF (reference sequence). The CDR3 spells CATSSKDRGAYEQYV. CDR3 in DNA: TGTGCCACCAGCAGTAAGGACAGGGGGGCCTACGAGCAGTACGTC.

This clonotype has just a few counts. The chain couples TRBV11-2 to TRBJ2-1, with D tentatively TRBD1 or TRBD2 (6 bases each). Trimming left V 0 bases short and J 7 bases short, with 16 bases between. Germline V lookup: CDR1 SGHAT, CDR2 FQNNGV. CDR3 length: 16 amino acids. The CDR3 nucleotides are TGTGCCAGCAGCTTAGACGTCTGGGGGGCCGAAAATGAGCAGTTCTTC. This sequence encodes CASSLDVWGAENEQFF.